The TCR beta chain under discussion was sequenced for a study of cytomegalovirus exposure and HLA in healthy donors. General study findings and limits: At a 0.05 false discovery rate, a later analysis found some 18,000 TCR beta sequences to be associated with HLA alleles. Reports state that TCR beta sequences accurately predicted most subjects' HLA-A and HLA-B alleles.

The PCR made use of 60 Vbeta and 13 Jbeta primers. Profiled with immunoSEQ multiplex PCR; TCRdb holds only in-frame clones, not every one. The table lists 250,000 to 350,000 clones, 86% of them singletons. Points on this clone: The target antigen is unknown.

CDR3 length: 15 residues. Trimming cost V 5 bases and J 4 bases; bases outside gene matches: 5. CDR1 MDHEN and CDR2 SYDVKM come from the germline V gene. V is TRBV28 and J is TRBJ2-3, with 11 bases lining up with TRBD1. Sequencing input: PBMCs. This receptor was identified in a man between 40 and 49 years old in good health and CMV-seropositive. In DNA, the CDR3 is TGTGCCAGCAGTGGAGGGACAGGGGGACCAGATACGCAGTATTTT. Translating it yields CASSGGTGGPDTQYF.